This T cell receptor beta chain is drawn from a study of blood T cell repertoires in COVID-19. The overall study: The United States, Italy and Spain provided the acute and convalescent COVID-19 samples. T cells, B-cell-depleted T cells, or PBMCs provided the cDNA or gDNA that served as material.

In the source study's methods: Researchers report that nucleated cell counts were estimated from reference gene primer amplification. The protocol was immunoSEQ multiplex PCR, while the TCRdb copy is restricted to in-frame clones and leaves out a portion. The DNA gave D and trimming, while V, J and clone size come from that table. Here the sample spans around 140,000 clones, over 70% being singletons. CDR1 and CDR2 from the germline V gene are MRHNA and SNTAGT. V lost 4 bases, J lost 6 bases, and 8 bases stayed unmatched. This CDR3 is 15 amino acids long. The chain has TRBV6-4 and TRBJ2-2; TRBD1 aligns across 7 bases. This clonotype originated in an elderly man with acute or convalescent COVID-19. Input material: peripheral blood. CDR3 region: CASSGQADRAGELFF. The CDR3 nucleotides are TGTGCCAGCAGTGGACAAGCTGACAGGGCCGGGGAGCTGTTTTTT.